The clone carrying this T cell receptor beta chain was detected once. Its specificity is not known. The source of the sample is a study of cytomegalovirus exposure and HLA in healthy donors. General study findings and limits: Researchers reported that a few CMV-associated chains were confirmed in vitro as CMV antigen-specific.

V was pared by 6 bases and J by 9 bases, with 12 bases of the junction left unmatched. This CDR3 region has 16 residues. The germline CDR1 and CDR2 sequences are SNHLY and FYNNEI. PCR used 60 Vbeta primers and 13 Jbeta primers. Sequencing was performed with immunoSEQ multiplex PCR; in TCRdb, only in-frame clones are kept and a portion is missing. In the table there are under 200,000 clones, around 80% of which are singletons. The rearrangement links TRBV2 to TRBJ2-5, with 14 positions matching TRBD2. The TCR originated in a woman aged 50 to 60 in good health and CMV-seropositive. Sequencing was performed on PBMCs. CDR3 sequence: CASRKGTSGGNTAQYF. The CDR3 DNA is TGTGCCAGCAGGAAGGGGACTAGCGGGGGTAATACGGCCCAGTACTTC. Looking up the rest from reference TRBV2 and TRBJ2-5 gives the full variable domain: EPEVTQTPSHQVTQMGQEVILRCVPISNHLYFYWYRQILGQKVEFLVSFYNNEISEKSEIFDDQFSVERPDGSNFTLKIRSTKLEDSAMYFCASRKGTSGGNTAQYFGPGTRLLVL.